The rows below give T cell receptor beta chains drawn from one sample of a study of CD4 T cells in relation to SARS-CoV-2 and coronaviruses. Clones were sequenced by immunoSEQ multiplex PCR, and TCRdb holds only the in-frame ones, with some missing. The repertoire has 65,000 or so clones, about nine tenths of them found once; the top ten carry 1.6%. Sequencing used memory CD4+ T cells from PBMCs. The receptors here all came from a human donor in good health. Each CDR3 is given with its conserved first and last residue. The order of the fields is J gene, D gene, V gene, CDR3 length, CDR3 DNA, CDR3 protein. D genes are given only for firm matches.

J gene: TRBJ1-3
D gene: TRBD1
V gene: TRBV2
CDR3 length: 14
CDR3 DNA: TGTGCCAGCCTGACAGGGTCTCCAGGAAACACCATATATTTT
CDR3 protein: CASLTGSPGNTIYF

J gene: TRBJ1-3
D gene: .
V gene: TRBV5-1
CDR3 length: 15
CDR3 DNA: TGCGCCAGCAGCCTGGACATTCACTCTGGAAACACCATATATTTT
CDR3 protein: CASSLDIHSGNTIYF

J gene: TRBJ1-2
D gene: .
V gene: TRBV3-1/TRBV3-2
CDR3 length: 15
CDR3 DNA: TGTGCCAGCAGCCAAGAACGACGCAGGGACGGCGGCTACACCTTC
CDR3 protein: CASSQERRRDGGYTF

J gene: TRBJ2-3
D gene: TRBD2
V gene: TRBV5-6
CDR3 length: 16
CDR3 DNA: TGTGCCAGCAGCTTGGAGTGGCTAGCGGGAGCAGATACGCAGTATTTT
CDR3 protein: CASSLEWLAGADTQYF

J gene: TRBJ2-7
D gene: TRBD1
V gene: TRBV6-5
CDR3 length: 13
CDR3 DNA: TGTGCCAGCAGAGGACAGGGAACGGACGAGCAGTACTTC
CDR3 protein: CASRGQGTDEQYF

J gene: TRBJ1-6
D gene: TRBD1
V gene: TRBV7-9
CDR3 length: 16
CDR3 DNA: TGTGCCAGCAGCTTCCTCCCGGGACAGCGGAATTCACCCCTCCACTTT
CDR3 protein: CASSFLPGQRNSPLHF

J gene: TRBJ2-3
D gene: .
V gene: TRBV7-3
CDR3 length: 13
CDR3 DNA: TGTGCCAGCAGCACACCCGGTGGAGACACGCAGTATTTT
CDR3 protein: CASSTPGGDTQYF

J gene: TRBJ1-5
D gene: .
V gene: TRBV7-2
CDR3 length: 15
CDR3 DNA: TGTGCCAGCAGCTTAGGGAGGGCTGGCAATCAGCCCCAGCATTTT
CDR3 protein: CASSLGRAGNQPQHF

J gene: TRBJ2-7
D gene: TRBD1
V gene: TRBV27
CDR3 length: 13
CDR3 DNA: TGTGCCAGCAGTACGACAGGGGCTTACGAGCAGTACTTC
CDR3 protein: CASSTTGAYEQYF

J gene: TRBJ1-5
D gene: .
V gene: TRBV19
CDR3 length: 18
CDR3 DNA: TGTGCCAGTAGTATAGATCTATGGGCAGGGGCTAGCAATCAGCCCCAGCATTTT
CDR3 protein: CASSIDLWAGASNQPQHF

J gene: TRBJ2-2
D gene: .
V gene: TRBV30
CDR3 length: 12
CDR3 DNA: TGTGCCTGGAGGCCCTTGGCTGGGGAGCTGTTTTTT
CDR3 protein: CAWRPLAGELFF